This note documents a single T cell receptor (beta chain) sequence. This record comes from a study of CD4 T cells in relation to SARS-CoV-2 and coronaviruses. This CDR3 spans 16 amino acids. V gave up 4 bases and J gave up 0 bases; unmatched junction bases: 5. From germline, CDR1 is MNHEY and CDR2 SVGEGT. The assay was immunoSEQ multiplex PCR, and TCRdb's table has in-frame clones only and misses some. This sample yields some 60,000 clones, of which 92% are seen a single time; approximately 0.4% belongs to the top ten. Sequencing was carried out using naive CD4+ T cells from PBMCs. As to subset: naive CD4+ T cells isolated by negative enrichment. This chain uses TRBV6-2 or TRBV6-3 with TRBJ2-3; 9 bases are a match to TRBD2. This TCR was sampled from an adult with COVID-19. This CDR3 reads CASSSGGRASTDTQYF. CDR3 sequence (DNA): TGTGCCAGCAGTTCGGGCGGGAGGGCGAGCACAGATACGCAGTATTTT.